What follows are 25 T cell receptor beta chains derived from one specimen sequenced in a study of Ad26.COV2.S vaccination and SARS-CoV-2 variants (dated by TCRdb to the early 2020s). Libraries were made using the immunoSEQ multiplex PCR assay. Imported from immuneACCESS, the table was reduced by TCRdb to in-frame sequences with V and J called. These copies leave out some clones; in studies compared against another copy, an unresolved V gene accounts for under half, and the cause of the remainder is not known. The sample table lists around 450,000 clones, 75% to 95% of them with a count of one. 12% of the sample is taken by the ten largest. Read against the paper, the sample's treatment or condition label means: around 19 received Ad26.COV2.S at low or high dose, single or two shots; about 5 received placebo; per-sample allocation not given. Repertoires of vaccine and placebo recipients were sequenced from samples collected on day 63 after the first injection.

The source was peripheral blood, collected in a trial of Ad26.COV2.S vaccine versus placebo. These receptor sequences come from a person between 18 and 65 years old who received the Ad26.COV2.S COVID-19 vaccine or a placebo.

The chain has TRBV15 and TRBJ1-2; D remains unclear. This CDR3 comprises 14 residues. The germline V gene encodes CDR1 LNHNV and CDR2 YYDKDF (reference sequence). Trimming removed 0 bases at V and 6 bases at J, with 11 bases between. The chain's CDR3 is CATSRDQYTHGYTF. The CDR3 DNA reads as TGTGCCACCAGCAGAGATCAATACACCCATGGCTACACCTTC.

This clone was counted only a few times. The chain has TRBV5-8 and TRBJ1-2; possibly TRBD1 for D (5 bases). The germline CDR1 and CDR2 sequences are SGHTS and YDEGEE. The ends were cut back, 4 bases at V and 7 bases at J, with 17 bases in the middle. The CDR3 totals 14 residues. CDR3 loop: CASSRVQGYGGYTF. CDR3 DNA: TGTGCCAGCAGCCGGGTCCAGGGCTATGGTGGCTACACCTTC. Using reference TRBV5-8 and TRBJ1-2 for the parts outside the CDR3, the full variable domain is EAGVTQSPTHLIKTRGQQATLRCSPISGHTSVYWYQQALGLGLQFLLWYDEGEERNRGNFPPRFSGRQFPNYSSELNVNALELEDSALYLCASSRVQGYGGYTFGSGTRLTVV.

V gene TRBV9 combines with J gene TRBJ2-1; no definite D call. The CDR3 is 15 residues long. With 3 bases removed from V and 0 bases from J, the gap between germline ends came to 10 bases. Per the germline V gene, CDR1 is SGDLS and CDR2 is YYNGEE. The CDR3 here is CASSASWSSYNEQFF. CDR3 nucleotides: TGTGCCAGCAGCGCTAGTTGGAGCTCCTACAATGAGCAGTTCTTC.

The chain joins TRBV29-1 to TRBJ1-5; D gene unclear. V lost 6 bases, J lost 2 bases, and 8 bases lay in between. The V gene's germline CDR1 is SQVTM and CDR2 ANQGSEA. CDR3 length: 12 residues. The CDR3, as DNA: TGCAGCGTCCGGCAGGGCAATCAGCCCCAGCATTTT. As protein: CSVRQGNQPQHF.

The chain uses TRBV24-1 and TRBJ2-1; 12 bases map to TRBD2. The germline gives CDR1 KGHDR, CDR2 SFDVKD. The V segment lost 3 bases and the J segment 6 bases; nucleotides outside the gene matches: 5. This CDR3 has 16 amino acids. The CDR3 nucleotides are TGTGCCACCAGTGATGCTCTAGCGGGAGGGGGCAATGAGCAGTTCTTC. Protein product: CATSDALAGGGNEQFF.

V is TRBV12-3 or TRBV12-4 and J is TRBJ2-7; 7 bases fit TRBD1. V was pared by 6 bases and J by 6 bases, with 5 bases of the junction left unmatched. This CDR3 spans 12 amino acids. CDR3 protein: CASRQSGGEQYF. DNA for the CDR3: TGTGCCAGCAGACAATCAGGGGGCGAGCAGTACTTC.

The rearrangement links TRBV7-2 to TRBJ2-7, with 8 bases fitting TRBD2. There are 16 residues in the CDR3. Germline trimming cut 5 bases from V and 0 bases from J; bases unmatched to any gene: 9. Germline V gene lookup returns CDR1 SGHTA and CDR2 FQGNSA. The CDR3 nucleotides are TGTGCCAGCAGCAAACGACCTAGCGGGCTCTCCTACGAGCAGTACTTC. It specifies CASSKRPSGLSYEQYF. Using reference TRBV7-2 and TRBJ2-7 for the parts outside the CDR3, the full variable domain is GAGVSQSPSNKVTEKGKDVELRCDPISGHTALYWYRQSLGQGLEFLIYFQGNSAPDKSGLPSDRFSAERTGGSVSTLTIQRTQQEDSAVYLCASSKRPSGLSYEQYFGPGTRLTVT.

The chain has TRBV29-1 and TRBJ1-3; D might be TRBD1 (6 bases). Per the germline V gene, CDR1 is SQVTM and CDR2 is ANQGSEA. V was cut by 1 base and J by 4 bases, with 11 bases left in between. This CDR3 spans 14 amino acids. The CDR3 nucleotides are TGCAGCGTTGAAGCGCGGGGGCAGGGAAACACCATATATTTT. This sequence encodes CSVEARGQGNTIYF.

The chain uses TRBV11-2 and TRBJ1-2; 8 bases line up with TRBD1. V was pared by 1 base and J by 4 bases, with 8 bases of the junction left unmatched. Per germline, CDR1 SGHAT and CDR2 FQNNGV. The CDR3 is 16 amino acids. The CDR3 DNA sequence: TGTGCCAGCAGCTTAGGAGGGGAGGACAGGGTCTATGGCTACACCTTC. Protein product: CASSLGGEDRVYGYTF.

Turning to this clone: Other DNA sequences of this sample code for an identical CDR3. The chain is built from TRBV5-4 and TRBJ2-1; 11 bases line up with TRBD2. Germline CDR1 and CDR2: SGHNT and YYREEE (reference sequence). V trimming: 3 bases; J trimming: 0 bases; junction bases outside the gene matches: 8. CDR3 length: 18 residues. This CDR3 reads CASSSGTSGTSSYNEQFF. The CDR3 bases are TGTGCCAGCAGCTCCGGGACTAGCGGAACGAGCTCCTACAATGAGCAGTTCTTC.

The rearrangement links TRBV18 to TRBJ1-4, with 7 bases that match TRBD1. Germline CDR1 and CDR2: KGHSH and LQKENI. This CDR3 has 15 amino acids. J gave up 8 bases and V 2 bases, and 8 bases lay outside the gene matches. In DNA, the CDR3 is TGTGCCAGCTCACCAAAGACAGGGTTACGGGAAAAACTGTTTTTT. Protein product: CASSPKTGLREKLFF.

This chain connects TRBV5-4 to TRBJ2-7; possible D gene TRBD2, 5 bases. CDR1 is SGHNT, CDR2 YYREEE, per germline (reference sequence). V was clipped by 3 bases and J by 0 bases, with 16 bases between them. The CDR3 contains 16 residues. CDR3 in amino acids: CASSSNSGKFSYEQYF. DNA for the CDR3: TGTGCCAGCAGCTCCAACAGCGGAAAATTCTCCTACGAGCAGTACTTC. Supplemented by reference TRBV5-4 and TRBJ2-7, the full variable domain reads ETGVTQSPTHLIKTRGQQVTLRCSSQSGHNTVSWYQQALGQGPQFIFQYYREEENGRGNFPPRFSGLQFPNYSSELNVNALELDDSALYLCASSSNSGKFSYEQYFGPGTRLTVT.

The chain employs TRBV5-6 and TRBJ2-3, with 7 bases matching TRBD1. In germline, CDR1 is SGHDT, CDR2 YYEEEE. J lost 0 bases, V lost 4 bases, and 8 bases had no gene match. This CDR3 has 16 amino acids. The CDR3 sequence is CASSRGTAASTDTQYF. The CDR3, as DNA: TGTGCCAGCAGCCGAGGGACAGCGGCTAGCACAGATACGCAGTATTTT. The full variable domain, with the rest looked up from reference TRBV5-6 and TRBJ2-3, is DAGVTQSPTHLIKTRGQQVTLRCSPKSGHDTVSWYQQALGQGPQFIFQYYEEEERQRGNFPDRFSGHQFPNYSSELNVNALLLGDSALYLCASSRGTAASTDTQYFGPGTRLTVL.

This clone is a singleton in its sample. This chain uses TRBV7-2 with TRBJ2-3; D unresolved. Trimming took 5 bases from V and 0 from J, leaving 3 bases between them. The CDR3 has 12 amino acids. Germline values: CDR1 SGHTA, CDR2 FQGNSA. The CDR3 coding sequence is TGTGCCAGCAGCAAGAGCACAGATACGCAGTATTTT. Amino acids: CASSKSTDTQYF.

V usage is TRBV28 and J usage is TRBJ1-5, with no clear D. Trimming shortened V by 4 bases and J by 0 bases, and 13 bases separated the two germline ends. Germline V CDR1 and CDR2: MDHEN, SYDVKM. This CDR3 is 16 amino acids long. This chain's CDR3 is CASSYAENNSNQPQHF. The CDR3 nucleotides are TGTGCCAGCAGTTATGCGGAGAATAATAGCAATCAGCCCCAGCATTTT.

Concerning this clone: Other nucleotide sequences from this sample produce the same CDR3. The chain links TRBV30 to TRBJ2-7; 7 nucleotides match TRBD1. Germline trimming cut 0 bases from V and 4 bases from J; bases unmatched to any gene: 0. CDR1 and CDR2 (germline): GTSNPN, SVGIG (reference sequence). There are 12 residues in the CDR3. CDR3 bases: TGTGCCTGGAGTGTACAGGGGTACGAGCAGTACTTC. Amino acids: CAWSVQGYEQYF.

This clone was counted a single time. CDR3 in amino acids: CASSQDAEETNTEAFF. CDR3 nucleotides: TGTGCCAGCAGCCAAGATGCGGAAGAGACGAACACTGAAGCTTTCTTT. V and J are TRBV3-1 (or the pseudogene TRBV3-2) and TRBJ1-1; D remains ambiguous. The V gene lost 0 bases and the J gene lost 1 base, with 12 bases spanning the gap. The CDR3 runs 16 residues. CDR1 and CDR2 (germline): LGHDT, YNNKEL (reference sequence).

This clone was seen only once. DNA for the CDR3: TGTGCCAGCAGCTTGGAACCGGGAGGGCCGAGGAATGAGCAGTTCTTC. Its protein is CASSLEPGGPRNEQFF. The J gene is TRBJ2-1, the V gene TRBV5-4; 8 bases map to TRBD2. CDR1 and CDR2 (germline): SGHNT, YYREEE (reference sequence). This CDR3 contains 16 residues. The trim removed 0 bases at V and 7 bases at J, leaving 9 bases unmatched.

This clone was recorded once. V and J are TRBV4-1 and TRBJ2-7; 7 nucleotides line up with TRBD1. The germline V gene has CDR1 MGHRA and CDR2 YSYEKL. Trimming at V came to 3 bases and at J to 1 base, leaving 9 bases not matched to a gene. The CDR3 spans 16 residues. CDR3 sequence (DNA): TGCGCCAGCAGCCAGGTACAGGGGTCCCCATCCTACGAGCAGTACTTC. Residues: CASSQVQGSPSYEQYF.

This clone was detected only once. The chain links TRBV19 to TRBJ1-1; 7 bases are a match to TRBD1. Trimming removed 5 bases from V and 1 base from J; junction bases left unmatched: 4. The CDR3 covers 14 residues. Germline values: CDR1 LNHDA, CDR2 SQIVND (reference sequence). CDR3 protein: CASSLRTGNTEAFF. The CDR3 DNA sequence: TGTGCCAGTAGTCTCAGGACAGGGAACACTGAAGCTTTCTTT.

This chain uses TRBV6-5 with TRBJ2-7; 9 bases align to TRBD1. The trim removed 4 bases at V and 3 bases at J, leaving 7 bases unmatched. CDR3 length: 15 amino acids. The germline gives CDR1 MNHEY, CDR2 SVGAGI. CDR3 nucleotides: TGTGCCAGCAGTTCACGCGGGACAGGGATCTACGAGCAGTACTTC. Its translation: CASSSRGTGIYEQYF.

The chain's CDR3 is CASSAGDMIQETQYF. Written as DNA, the CDR3 is TGTGCCAGCAGTGCCGGGGACATGATACAAGAGACCCAGTACTTC. The chain has TRBV2 and TRBJ2-5, with TRBD1 as a possible D gene (6 bases). There are 15 residues in the CDR3. The germline gives CDR1 SNHLY, CDR2 FYNNEI. The V and J ends lost 4 bases and 2 bases respectively, with 14 bases between them.

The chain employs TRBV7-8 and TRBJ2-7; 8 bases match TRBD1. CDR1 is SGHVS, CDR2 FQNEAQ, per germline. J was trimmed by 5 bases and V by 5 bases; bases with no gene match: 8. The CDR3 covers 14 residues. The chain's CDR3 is CASSIRDRHNEQYF. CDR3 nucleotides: TGTGCCAGCAGCATCCGGGACAGGCACAACGAGCAGTACTTC.

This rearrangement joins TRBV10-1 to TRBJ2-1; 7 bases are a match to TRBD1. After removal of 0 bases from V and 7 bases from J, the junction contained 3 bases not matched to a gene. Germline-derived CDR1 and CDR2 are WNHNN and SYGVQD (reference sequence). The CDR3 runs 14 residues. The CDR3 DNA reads TGCGCCAGCAGTGAGTCGCAGGGGGTAAATGAGCAGTTCTTC. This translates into CASSESQGVNEQFF.

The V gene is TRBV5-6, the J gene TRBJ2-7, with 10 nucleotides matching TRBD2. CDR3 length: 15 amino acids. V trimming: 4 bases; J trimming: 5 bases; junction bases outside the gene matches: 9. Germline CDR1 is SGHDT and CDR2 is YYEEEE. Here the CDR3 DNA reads TGTGCCAGCAGCCAAGCGGGAGGGCCGATAAACGAGCAGTACTTC. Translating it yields CASSQAGGPINEQYF.